These 3 T cell receptor beta chains came from one sample sequenced in a study of T cell clonality in common variable immunodeficiency. Findings of the study overall: Common variable immunodeficiency TCR beta sequences reportedly had fewer deletions and N-nucleotide insertions.

Some clones are missing from TCRdb's copy, which holds only in-frame ones; the method was immunoSEQ multiplex PCR. This repertoire includes over 15,000 clones. These receptors' targets are unknown. Input material: peripheral blood mononuclear cells. All receptors derive from a human donor with common variable immunodeficiency.

As to this clone: The DNA ends 3 residues before the CDR3 does, and the rest of the CDR3 is filled in from the germline J gene. V and J are TRBV7-2 and TRBJ2-4, with 8 bases fitting TRBD2. The V and J ends lost 4 bases and 6 bases, in that order; junction bases with no gene match: 8. The length of the CDR3 is 15 residues. The germline V gene encodes CDR1 SGHTA and CDR2 FQGNSA. The chain's CDR3 is CASSYGAGAGNIQYF. The sequenced CDR3 bases are TGTGCCAGCAGCTATGGAGCGGGAGCTGGAAACATT.

CDR3 DNA (partial): TGCAGTGCTAGAAACCCTACGGGGTCTGGAAACACC. Translated, it gives CSARNPTGSGNT. The whole CDR3 is CSARNPTGSGNTIYF. V gene TRBV20-1 combines with J gene TRBJ1-3; D call uncertain. The missing CDR3 end, 3 residues past where the read stops, is filled in from the germline J gene. Per the germline V gene, CDR1 is DFQATT and CDR2 is SNEGSKA (reference sequence). This CDR3 is built from 15 residues. Between the trimmed V and J ends, which lost 2 bases and 1 base, there was a span of 12 bases.

To note about this clone: The CDR3 goes on 3 residues after the read ends, and that part is filled in from the germline J gene. This chain links TRBV30 with TRBJ1-5, with a possible D match to TRBD1 (5 bases). Germline lookup yields CDR1 GTSNPN and CDR2 SVGIG (reference sequence). Trimming cost V 1 base and J 7 bases, with 11 bases left between them. The CDR3 runs to 13 residues. This CDR3 reads CAWSGAGRQPQHF. The sequenced CDR3 bases are TGTGCCTGGAGTGGGGCAGGGAGGCAGCCC. Using reference TRBV30 and TRBJ1-5 for the parts outside the CDR3, the full variable domain is SQTIHQWPATLVQPVGSPLSLECTVEGTSNPNLYWYRQAAGRGLQLLFYSVGIGQISSEVPQNLSASRPQDRQFILSSKKLLLSDSGFYLCAWSGAGRQPQHFGDGTRLSIL.